This TCR beta chain stems from a study of T-cell memory formation after mild COVID-19. The study's findings and limits: Memory sampled before infection contained some responding clones, suggesting cross-reactive memory joined.

A remark on this clonotype: Its antigen is unknown.

TCRdb used MiXCR to reprocess the 5' RACE reads, holding one entry per CDR3 protein. The sample holds around 100,000 distinct CDR3 sequences, approximately 12% seen once. The source of this sequence is a young man who had mild COVID-19 (a few samples of this study predate the infection). Cell type and time point are not known. The sequenced sample consisted of PBMCs or a T cell subset sorted from them (not recorded which).

For the CDR3, the DNA is TGCGCCAGCAGCTCCTGGGACACTGAAGCTTTCTTT. It yields the protein CASSSWDTEAFF. The chain links TRBV5-1 to TRBJ1-1; D gene unclear. The CDR3 spans 12 residues. V dropped 3 bases and J dropped 3 bases, with 6 bases sitting between them. Germline lookup yields CDR1 SGHRS and CDR2 YFSETQ. Drawing the rest from reference TRBV5-1 and TRBJ1-1, the complete variable domain is KAGVTQTPRYLIKTRGQQVTLSCSPISGHRSVSWYQQTPGQGLQFLFEYFSETQRNKGNFPGRFSGRQFSNSRSEMNVSTLELGDSALYLCASSSWDTEAFFGQGTRLTVV.